What follows is one T cell receptor (beta chain) and its context. The antigen is unknown. This sample was included in a study of early T cells in non-severe SARS-CoV-2 infection. Looking at the study overall: Unsorted whole-blood RNA was sequenced in bulk, leaving chains unpaired.

The ends were cut back, 7 bases at V and 8 bases at J, with 21 bases in the middle. The length of the CDR3 is 15 residues. From germline, CDR1 is MNHNS and CDR2 SASEGT. Findings and caveats of the study: Anti-spike CD8 responses were favored by VDJdb matching, which missed private and CD4 specificities.

Individual cDNA molecules received unique molecular identifiers during library preparation. TCRdb redid the calling of the 5' RACE reads with MiXCR, one entry per CDR3 protein. The data show 98,000 or so distinct CDR3 sequences, over 9.5% seen once. This clonotype originated in an adult who was a healthcare worker with PCR-confirmed SARS-CoV-2 infection or an uninfected control (not recorded which). The chain joins TRBV6-1 to TRBJ2-1; either TRBD1 or TRBD2 may fit D (5 bases each). The specimen was whole blood, collected at baseline. CDR3 in amino acids: CASTGRPHARDEQFF. CDR3 DNA sequence: TGTGCCAGCACAGGGAGACCCCACGCTCGCGATGAGCAGTTCTTC.